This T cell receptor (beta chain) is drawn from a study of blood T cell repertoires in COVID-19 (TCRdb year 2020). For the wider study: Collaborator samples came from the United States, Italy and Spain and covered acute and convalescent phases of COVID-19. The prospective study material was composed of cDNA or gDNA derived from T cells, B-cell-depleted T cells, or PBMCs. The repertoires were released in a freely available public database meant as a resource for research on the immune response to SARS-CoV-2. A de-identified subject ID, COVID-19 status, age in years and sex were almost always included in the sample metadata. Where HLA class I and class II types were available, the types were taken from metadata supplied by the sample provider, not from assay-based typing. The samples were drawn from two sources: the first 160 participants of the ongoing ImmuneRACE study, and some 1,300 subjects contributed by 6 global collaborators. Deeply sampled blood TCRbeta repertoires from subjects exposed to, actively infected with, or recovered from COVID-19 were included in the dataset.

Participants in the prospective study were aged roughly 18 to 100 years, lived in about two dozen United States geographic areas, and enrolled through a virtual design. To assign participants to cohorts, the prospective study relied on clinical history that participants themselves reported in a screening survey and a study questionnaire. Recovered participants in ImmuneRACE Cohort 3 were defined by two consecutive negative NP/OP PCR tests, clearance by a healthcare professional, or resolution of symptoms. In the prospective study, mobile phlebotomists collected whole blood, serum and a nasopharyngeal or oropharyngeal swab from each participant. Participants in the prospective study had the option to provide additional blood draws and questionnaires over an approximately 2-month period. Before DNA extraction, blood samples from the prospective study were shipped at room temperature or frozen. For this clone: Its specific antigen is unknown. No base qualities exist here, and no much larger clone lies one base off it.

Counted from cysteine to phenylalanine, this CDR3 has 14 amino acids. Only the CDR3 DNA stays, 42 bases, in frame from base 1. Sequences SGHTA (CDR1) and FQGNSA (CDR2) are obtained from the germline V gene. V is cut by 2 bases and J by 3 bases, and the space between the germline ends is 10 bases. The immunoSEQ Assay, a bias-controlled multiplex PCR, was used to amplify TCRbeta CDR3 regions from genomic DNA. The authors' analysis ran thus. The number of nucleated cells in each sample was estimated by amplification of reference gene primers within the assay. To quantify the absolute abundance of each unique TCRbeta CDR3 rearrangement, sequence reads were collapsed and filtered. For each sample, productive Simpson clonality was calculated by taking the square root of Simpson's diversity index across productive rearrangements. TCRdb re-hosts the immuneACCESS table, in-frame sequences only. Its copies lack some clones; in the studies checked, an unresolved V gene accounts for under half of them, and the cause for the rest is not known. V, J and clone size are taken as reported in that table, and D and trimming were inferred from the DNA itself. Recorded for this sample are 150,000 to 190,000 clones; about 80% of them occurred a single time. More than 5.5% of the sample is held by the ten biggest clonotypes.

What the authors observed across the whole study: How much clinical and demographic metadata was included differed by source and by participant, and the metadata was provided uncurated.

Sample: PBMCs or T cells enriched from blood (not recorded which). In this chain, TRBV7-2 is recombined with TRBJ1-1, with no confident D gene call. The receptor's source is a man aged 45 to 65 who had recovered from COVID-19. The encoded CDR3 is CASSLTVTDTEAFF. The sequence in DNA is TGTGCCAGCAGCTTAACGGTCACTGACACTGAAGCTTTCTTT.